These 11 T cell receptor beta chains came from one sample sequenced in a study of blood T cells in healthy people across ages. Through a sample-barcoded 5' primer and a J-beta primer mix, a second PCR was run for 7 to 11 cycles. One entry per CDR3 protein results from TCRdb running MiXCR on the 5' RACE reads. The data contain 700,000 or so distinct CDR3 sequences, over 40% of them singletons. The specimen sequenced was blood. The receptors were sampled from an elderly man in good health.

The chain carries TRBV20-1 and TRBJ1-2, with 7 bases aligning to TRBD1. The CDR3 consists of 16 residues. Germline CDR1 reads DFQATT; CDR2 reads SNEGSKA (reference sequence). Trimming at V came to 0 bases and at J to 3 bases, leaving 10 bases not matched to a gene. CDR3 nucleotides: TGCAGTGCTAGAGACTCAGCGAGGGGGCGAGACTATGGCTACACCTTC. Translation: CSARDSARGRDYGYTF.

The chain has TRBV15 and TRBJ1-5; unclear D gene. Deletions cut 3 bases from V and 5 bases from J, with 20 bases between. Germline V CDR1 and CDR2: LNHNV, YYDKDF (reference sequence). This CDR3 contains 17 residues. The CDR3 spells CATSRTGGGGLDQPQHF. CDR3 in DNA: TGTGCCACCAGCAGGACCGGAGGAGGTGGATTGGATCAGCCCCAGCATTTT. Using reference TRBV15 and TRBJ1-5 for the parts outside the CDR3, the full variable domain is DAMVIQNPRYQVTQFGKPVTLSCSQTLNHNVMYWYQQKSSQAPKLLFHYYDKDFNNEADTPDNFQSRRPNTSFCFLDIRSPGLGDTAMYLCATSRTGGGGLDQPQHFGDGTRLSIL.

The chain couples TRBV20-1 to TRBJ1-6; D possibly corresponds to TRBD1 (6 bases). The CDR3 has 16 amino acids. Trimming took off 3 bases at V and 9 bases at J, with 21 bases between the two ends. Per the germline V gene, CDR1 is DFQATT and CDR2 is SNEGSKA (reference sequence). CDR3 sequence (DNA): TGCAGTGCTAGTAGGCAGGGGTCCCACACGGGTTCACCCCTCCACTTT. Its protein product is CSASRQGSHTGSPLHF.

V and J are TRBV7-9 and TRBJ1-6, with 7 bases lining up with TRBD1. Looked up from germline, CDR1 is SEHNR and CDR2 is FQNEAQ (reference sequence). This CDR3 has 15 residues. V dropped 4 bases and J dropped 6; count of bases not matched to a gene: 6. CDR3 sequence: CASSSTTGTNSPLHF. CDR3 DNA: TGTGCCAGCAGCTCTACGACAGGGACTAATTCACCCCTCCACTTT. The full variable domain, with the rest looked up from reference TRBV7-9 and TRBJ1-6, is DTGVSQNPRHKITKRGQNVTFRCDPISEHNRLYWYRQTLGQGPEFLTYFQNEAQLEKSRLLSDRFSAERPKGSFSTLEIQRTEQGDSAMYLCASSSTTGTNSPLHFGNGTRLTVT.

The V call is TRBV7-8, the J call TRBJ2-7, with TRBD2 matching over 10 bases. After removal of 5 bases from V and 3 bases from J, the junction contained 7 bases not matched to a gene. This CDR3 comprises 15 residues. Germline V gives CDR1 SGHVS, CDR2 FQNEAQ. CDR3 sequence reads: CASSQRTSGNYEQYF. The CDR3 nucleotides read TGTGCCAGCAGCCAAAGGACTAGCGGAAACTACGAGCAGTACTTC.

There are a few counts of this clonotype. The rearrangement links TRBV28 to TRBJ2-7; D is unresolved. Looked up from germline, CDR1 is MDHEN and CDR2 is SYDVKM. This CDR3 is 11 amino acids long. V shed 7 bases and J shed 3 bases, with 7 bases lying between them. CDR3 bases: TGTGCCAGCACTAACCTCTACGAGCAGTACTTC. Amino acids: CASTNLYEQYF.

Comment on this clonotype: A much larger clone differs from this one at a single base, so this may be a read error. This chain links TRBV27 with TRBJ1-2, with 12 bases fitting TRBD1. Germline loops: CDR1 MNHEY, CDR2 SMNVEV (reference sequence). V trimming: 5 bases; J trimming: 3 bases; junction bases outside the gene matches: 4. The CDR3 is made up of 15 amino acids. The DNA for the CDR3 is TGTGCCAGCAGTCCCGGGACAGGGGGCGACTATGGCTACACCTTC. This translates into CASSPGTGGDYGYTF.

The chain uses TRBV7-2 and TRBJ2-1; a possible D gene is TRBD2 (6 bases). CDR1 is SGHTA, CDR2 FQGNSA, per germline. V was shortened by 1 base and J by 0 bases, with 13 bases between the two germline ends. This CDR3 is built from 17 residues. CDR3 DNA: TGTGCCAGCAGCTTAGTGGTAGCGGCTAGCTCCTACAATGAGCAGTTCTTC. Translating it yields CASSLVVAASSYNEQFF.

The chain uses TRBV12-3 or TRBV12-4 and TRBJ2-3, with a possible D match to TRBD2 (6 bases). This CDR3 comprises 17 residues. V dropped 2 bases and J dropped 1 base, with 16 bases sitting between them. The CDR3 coding sequence is TGTGCCAGCAGTTTACCCGGACTACCGCGGGGCACAGATACGCAGTATTTT. It is translated as CASSLPGLPRGTDTQYF.

The V and J genes are TRBV4-1 and TRBJ2-1; 10 bases are a match to TRBD2. CDR1 and CDR2 (germline): MGHRA, YSYEKL. The CDR3 sequence is 19 residues long. The V and J ends lost 1 base and 2 bases, in that order; junction bases with no gene match: 11. CDR3 bases: TGCGCCAGCAGCCAAGGCGAACTAGCGGGAACACGGCCCTACAATGAGCAGTTCTTC. Protein product: CASSQGELAGTRPYNEQFF.

The genes are TRBV29-1 and TRBJ1-3; D uncertain. The CDR3 runs to 13 residues. V gave up 4 bases and J gave up 0 bases, with 7 bases separating them. Germline V CDR1 and CDR2: SQVTM, ANQGSEA. The CDR3 DNA reads TGCAGCGTTGCCAAGAGCTCTGGAAACACCATATATTTT. It translates to CSVAKSSGNTIYF.